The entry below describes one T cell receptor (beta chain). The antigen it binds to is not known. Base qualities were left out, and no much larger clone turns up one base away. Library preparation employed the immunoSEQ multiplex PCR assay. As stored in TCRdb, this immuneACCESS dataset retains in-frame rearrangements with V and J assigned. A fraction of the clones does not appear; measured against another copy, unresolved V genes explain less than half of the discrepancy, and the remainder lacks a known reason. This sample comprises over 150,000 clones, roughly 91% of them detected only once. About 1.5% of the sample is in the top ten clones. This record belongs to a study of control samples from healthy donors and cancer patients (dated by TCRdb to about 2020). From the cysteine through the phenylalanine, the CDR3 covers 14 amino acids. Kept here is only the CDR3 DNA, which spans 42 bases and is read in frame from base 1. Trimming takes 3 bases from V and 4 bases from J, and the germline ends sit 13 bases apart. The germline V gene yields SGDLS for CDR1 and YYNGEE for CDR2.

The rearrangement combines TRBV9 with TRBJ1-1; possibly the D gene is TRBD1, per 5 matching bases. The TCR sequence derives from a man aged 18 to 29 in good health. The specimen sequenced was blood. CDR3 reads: CASSAPKGVTEAFF. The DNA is TGTGCCAGCAGCGCTCCAAAAGGGGTCACTGAAGCTTTCTTT.